A single sample gave rise to the 23 T cell receptor beta chains below, sequenced in a study of blood T cell repertoires in COVID-19 (dated by TCRdb to 2020 to 2022). The library was produced with the immunoSEQ multiplex PCR assay. TCRdb's version of the immuneACCESS table is confined to in-frame rearrangements and falls short of the full clone set. An unresolved V gene accounts for under half of the shortfall where checked; the remainder is of unknown origin. The sample has about 100,000 clones on record, roughly 84% of them singletons. 4.5% of the sample is held by the ten biggest clonotypes. Sequences were obtained from peripheral blood. These receptors all come from a human donor in a cohort sampled during active COVID-19.

The chain is built from TRBV10-2 and TRBJ1-6; D gene uncertain. The ends were cut back, 7 bases at V and 7 bases at J, with 11 bases in the middle. The CDR3 is 13 amino acids. CDR1 is WSHSY and CDR2 is SAAADI in the germline V gene. CDR3 bases: TGCGCCAGCACTTCTAACGGGAATTCACCCCTCCACTTT. Its protein is CASTSNGNSPLHF.

The V gene is TRBV6-2 or TRBV6-3, the J gene TRBJ2-5, with 7 nucleotides matching TRBD2. The CDR3 loop spans 16 amino acids. Germline CDR1 reads MNHEY; CDR2 reads SVGEGT. V dropped 2 bases and J dropped 3; count of bases not matched to a gene: 9. Here the CDR3 reads CASSYEGGRVEETQYF. DNA of the CDR3: TGTGCCAGCAGTTACGAGGGAGGGAGGGTTGAAGAGACCCAGTACTTC.

The V call is TRBV3-1 (or the pseudogene TRBV3-2), the J call TRBJ2-5, with D possibly TRBD1 on 6 matching bases. The germline V gene has CDR1 LGHDT and CDR2 YNNKEL (reference sequence). The CDR3 is 15 residues long. The V gene lost 3 bases and the J gene lost 4 bases, with 15 bases spanning the gap. The DNA for the CDR3 is TGTGCCAGCAGCCAGAAAAGGGGGTTGTCAGAGACCCAGTACTTC. Amino acids: CASSQKRGLSETQYF.

The V gene is TRBV3-1 (or the pseudogene TRBV3-2), the J gene TRBJ2-7; 13 positions agree with TRBD2. CDR1 LGHDT and CDR2 YNNKEL come from the germline V gene (reference sequence). The CDR3 spans 15 residues. With V trimmed by 4 bases and J by 4 bases, 4 bases remained unmatched. This CDR3 is CASSLGLAGEYEQYF. CDR3 in DNA: TGTGCCAGCAGCCTCGGACTAGCGGGGGAGTACGAGCAGTACTTC.

This rearrangement joins TRBV19 to TRBJ1-6, with TRBD1 matching 8 bases. Per the germline V gene, CDR1 is LNHDA and CDR2 is SQIVND (reference sequence). This CDR3 has 18 amino acids. Trimming removed 6 bases from V and 5 bases from J; junction bases left unmatched: 15. CDR3 amino acids: CASRDLRPSGQDNSPLHF. The CDR3 DNA is TGTGCCAGTAGGGATTTACGACCTTCGGGACAGGATAATTCACCCCTCCACTTT. Variable domain in full (rest from reference TRBV19 and TRBJ1-6): DGGITQSPKYLFRKEGQNVTLSCEQNLNHDAMYWYRQDPGQGLRLIYYSQIVNDFQKGDIAEGYSVSREKKESFPLTVTSAQKNPTAFYLCASRDLRPSGQDNSPLHFGNGTRLTVT.

The rearrangement joins TRBV2 to TRBJ2-1, with TRBD2 identical over 11 bases. Germline loops: CDR1 SNHLY, CDR2 FYNNEI. V shed 6 bases, J shed 3 bases, and the junction held 4 bases outside the gene matches. This CDR3 has 15 amino acids. CDR3 nucleotides: TGTGCCAGCAGGCAAACTAGCGGGAGCTACAATGAGCAGTTCTTC. Protein: CASRQTSGSYNEQFF.

This clone was seen more than once but under ten times. The V call is TRBV20-1, the J call TRBJ1-1, with D unclear. CDR3 length: 11 residues. Deletions cut 1 base from V and 8 bases from J, with 8 bases between. Germline-derived CDR1 and CDR2 are DFQATT and SNEGSKA (reference sequence). The CDR3 loop reads CSARAEIEAFF. Here the CDR3 DNA reads TGCAGTGCTAGAGCTGAGATAGAAGCTTTCTTT.

This clone has only one observation. The chain employs TRBV19 and TRBJ2-1, with 13 bases lining up with TRBD2. The CDR3 runs 16 residues. CDR1 LNHDA and CDR2 SQIVND come from the germline V gene (reference sequence). The trim removed 9 bases at V and 2 bases at J, leaving 7 bases unmatched. The CDR3: CASATSGGFPYNEQFF. The CDR3 DNA follows: TGTGCCAGCGCGACTAGCGGGGGGTTCCCCTACAATGAGCAGTTCTTC.

The CDR3 DNA is TGTGCCAGCACACTCCCAAGGGGGAATTCACCCCTCCACTTT. Its protein is CASTLPRGNSPLHF. This chain connects TRBV6-5 to TRBJ1-6; perhaps TRBD1 as D (6 bases). The germline V and J ends were trimmed by 7 bases and 7 bases, with 14 bases remaining between them. There are 14 residues in the CDR3. Germline V gene lookup returns CDR1 MNHEY and CDR2 SVGAGI.

V gene TRBV5-4 combines with J gene TRBJ1-2; D perhaps matches TRBD1 (5 bases). The V end lost 2 bases, the J end lost 5 bases, and 7 bases lay between the germline ends. The CDR3 totals 12 residues. Germline CDR1 SGHNT, CDR2 YYREEE (reference sequence). This CDR3 is CASSFDSYGYTF. The CDR3, as DNA: TGTGCCAGCAGCTTCGACAGTTATGGCTACACCTTC.

On this clone: One junction end disagrees with the germline gene, perhaps due to a read error. The chain has TRBV7-7 and TRBJ2-2; the D gene is possibly TRBD2 (6 bases). Germline V gene sequence: CDR1 SSHAT, CDR2 FNYEAQ (reference sequence). This CDR3 contains 14 residues. CDR3 loop: CASSLGGGTGELFF. Here the CDR3 DNA reads TGTGCTAGCAGCTTGGGGGGAGGCACCGGGGAGCTGTTTTTT.

The V call is TRBV7-7, the J call TRBJ1-5, with 8 nucleotides matching TRBD1. J gave up 2 bases and V 6 bases, and 9 bases lay outside the gene matches. The CDR3 consists of 16 residues. Germline-derived CDR1 and CDR2 are SSHAT and FNYEAQ (reference sequence). Written as DNA, the CDR3 is TGTGCCAGCAGTTCCCTTGCGGGACAGGGCAATCAGCCCCAGCATTTT. This sequence encodes CASSSLAGQGNQPQHF.

The chain employs TRBV5-4 and TRBJ1-2, with 11 positions matching TRBD1. The CDR3 is made up of 15 amino acids. The junction had 2 bases not matched to a gene; V was cut back by 0 bases and J by 4 bases. Germline CDR1 and CDR2: SGHNT and YYREEE (reference sequence). CDR3 protein: CASSLGTGGLYGYTF. CDR3 sequence (DNA): TGTGCCAGCAGCTTGGGGACAGGGGGCCTCTATGGCTACACCTTC. The whole variable domain, filled in from reference TRBV5-4 and TRBJ1-2, reads ETGVTQSPTHLIKTRGQQVTLRCSSQSGHNTVSWYQQALGQGPQFIFQYYREEENGRGNFPPRFSGLQFPNYSSELNVNALELDDSALYLCASSLGTGGLYGYTFGSGTRLTVV.

The gene calls are TRBV11-2 and TRBJ2-1, with 8 nucleotides matching TRBD1. V lost 6 bases to trimming and J lost 3 bases; unmatched junction nucleotides: 7. Germline V CDR1 and CDR2: SGHAT, FQNNGV. This CDR3 is built from 15 residues. CDR3 DNA sequence: TGTGCCAGCAGGCAACCGGGACAGGACTACAATGAGCAGTTCTTC. This translates into CASRQPGQDYNEQFF.

This chain connects TRBV19 to TRBJ2-3, with 12 bases aligning to TRBD2. Germline V CDR1 and CDR2: LNHDA, SQIVND (reference sequence). Germline trimming cut 6 bases from V and 3 bases from J; bases unmatched to any gene: 4. The CDR3 totals 15 residues. The CDR3: CASSWTSGVTDTQYF. The CDR3 nucleotides read TGTGCCAGTAGCTGGACTAGCGGGGTGACAGATACGCAGTATTTT.

This sequence joins TRBV12-3 or TRBV12-4 and TRBJ2-1, with D possibly matching TRBD2 (5 bases). The CDR3 length is 13 residues. The ends were cut back, 7 bases at V and 8 bases at J, with 15 bases in the middle. The CDR3, as DNA: TGTGCCAGCACATGGCTAGCAGGCTATGAGCAGTTCTTC. It codes for CASTWLAGYEQFF.

This clone appeared a single time. V usage is TRBV3-1 (or the pseudogene TRBV3-2) and J usage is TRBJ1-1; a possible D gene is TRBD1 (6 bases). CDR3 length: 15 residues. Trimming cost V 2 bases and J 1 base, with 11 bases left between them. Per germline, CDR1 LGHDT and CDR2 YNNKEL (reference sequence). CDR3 DNA sequence: TGTGCCAGCAGCCAAAACAGGGTGACGAACACTGAAGCTTTCTTT. Its protein is CASSQNRVTNTEAFF.

Only a few counts were recorded for this clone. The chain couples TRBV4-3 to TRBJ2-7; possibly TRBD2 for D (7 bases). CDR1 and CDR2 from the germline V gene are LGHNA and YSLEER. Trimming left V 0 bases short and J 0 bases short, with 15 bases between. This CDR3 contains 17 residues. CDR3 region: CASSQDVTRGGSYEQYF. The DNA of the CDR3 is TGCGCCAGCAGCCAAGACGTAACGAGGGGGGGCTCCTACGAGCAGTACTTC.

The chain couples TRBV2 to TRBJ2-6; D might be TRBD2 (5 bases). The germline V and J ends were trimmed by 4 bases and 5 bases, with 9 bases remaining between them. Germline V lookup: CDR1 SNHLY, CDR2 FYNNEI. The CDR3 spans 14 residues. The CDR3, as DNA: TGTGCCAGCAGTGGGACTGATTGGGCCAACGTCCTGACTTTC. Its translation is CASSGTDWANVLTF.

This chain joins TRBV28 and TRBJ1-5; TRBD1 matches 7 bases. Germline CDR1 is MDHEN and CDR2 is SYDVKM. J gave up 4 bases and V 3 bases, and 12 bases lay outside the gene matches. The length of the CDR3 is 17 residues. The CDR3 DNA follows: TGTGCCAGCAGTTTCTCGACAGGGAAGGGATTGAATCAGCCCCAGCATTTT. This codes for CASSFSTGKGLNQPQHF.

The chain is built from TRBV30 and TRBJ1-2; 10 nucleotides line up with TRBD1. V shed 2 bases, J shed 7 bases, and the junction held 13 bases outside the gene matches. Per the germline V gene, CDR1 is GTSNPN and CDR2 is SVGIG (reference sequence). The CDR3 is 16 residues long. Here the CDR3 reads CAWSSDRQGASCGYTF. The CDR3, as DNA: TGTGCCTGGAGTAGTGATCGACAGGGGGCAAGTTGTGGCTACACCTTC.

The genes are TRBV28 and TRBJ1-2; D is ambiguous. The length of the CDR3 is 14 residues. The V end lost 1 base, the J end lost 4 bases, and 10 bases lay between the germline ends. Looked up from germline, CDR1 is MDHEN and CDR2 is SYDVKM. The CDR3 DNA sequence: TGTGCCAGCAGTTTATTCGAGGGCTTCTATGGCTACACCTTC. It yields the protein CASSLFEGFYGYTF.

This clone was seen many times. The V and J genes are TRBV11-2 and TRBJ1-2; D remains ambiguous. Germline V gene lookup returns CDR1 SGHAT and CDR2 FQNNGV. With 1 base removed from V and 2 bases from J, the gap between germline ends came to 11 bases. The CDR3 sequence is 15 residues long. The CDR3 bases are TGTGCCAGCAGCTTAGTAGCACGGTGGAACTATGGCTACACCTTC. It specifies CASSLVARWNYGYTF.